These T cell receptor beta chains were read from a single sample in a study of cytomegalovirus exposure and HLA in healthy donors. The method was immunoSEQ multiplex PCR; TCRdb's version includes in-frame clones alone and lacks a portion of them. The sample lists about 120,000 clones; roughly a tenth were seen once. Material: PBMCs. The receptor source for this set is a man aged 25 to 40 in good health and CMV-seronegative. Both conserved end residues are part of each CDR3. Fields, in order: clone size, V gene, D gene, J gene, CDR3 DNA, CDR3 protein. The D gene is left open where the match is weak. Part of the rows lack a size; the others show once, few, many or a class for expanded clones.

-	TRBV5-1	TRBD2	TRBJ2-3	TGCGCCAGCAGCCAGTCTAGCGGGAGTGATACGCAGTATTTT	CASSQSSGSDTQYF
-	TRBV28	TRBD2	TRBJ2-7	TGTGCCAGCAGCATAGGGTCCAGGACTAGCGGTTACGAGCAGTACTTC	CASSIGSRTSGYEQYF
few	TRBV27	-	TRBJ2-7	TGTGCCAGCGGAAGGAGTTACGAGCAGTACTTC	CASGRSYEQYF
few	TRBV28	TRBD1	TRBJ2-7	TGTGCCATTTCGGGGACAGGCGAGACCTACGAGCAGTACTTC	CAISGTGETYEQYF
few	TRBV6-4	TRBD2	TRBJ2-1	TGTGCCAGCAGTGTAAGAGCGGGAGAGTACAATGAGCAGTTCTTC	CASSVRAGEYNEQFF
few	TRBV30	TRBD1	TRBJ1-4	TGTGCCTGGAGCGAACCTCGACAGGGGGCCCAGGATGAAAAACTGTTTTTT	CAWSEPRQGAQDEKLFF
-	TRBV28	TRBD2	TRBJ2-7	TGTGCCAGCAGCTATACTAGCGGGAGCTCCTACGAGCAGTACTTC	CASSYTSGSSYEQYF
-	TRBV6-5	-	TRBJ2-1	TGTGCCAGCAGTTCTGGGGGGGCAGGTTACAATGAGCAGTTCTTC	CASSSGGAGYNEQFF
few	TRBV11-2	-	TRBJ1-2	TGTGCCAGCAGCTTAGGGGCAGGGTACTATGGCTACACCTTC	CASSLGAGYYGYTF
few	TRBV18	TRBD2	TRBJ2-3	TGTGCCAGCTCACCACTCCCCTTACTAGCGGGGAAGGAGACAGATACGCAGTATTTT	CASSPLPLLAGKETDTQYF
-	TRBV4-2	TRBD2	TRBJ2-1	TGTGCCAGCAGCCAACAGGTAGCGGGAACCCGGCGGAATGAGCAGTTCTTC	CASSQQVAGTRRNEQFF
-	TRBV6-5	-	TRBJ1-5	TGTGCCAGCAAGCAACAGGGCAATCAGCCCCAGCATTTT	CASKQQGNQPQHF
few	TRBV7-2	-	TRBJ1-2	TGTGCCAGCAGCTTAGTAGGGGTAGCGGGGGGCTACACCTTC	CASSLVGVAGGYTF
-	TRBV19	-	TRBJ2-4	TGTGCCAGTAGTCCCATCGAACTAGCCAAAAACATTCAGTACTTC	CASSPIELAKNIQYF
few	TRBV11-2	-	TRBJ1-2	TGTGCCAGCAGCTTAGATTTTGAGTTCGTAGTAGATGGCTACACCTTC	CASSLDFEFVVDGYTF
-	TRBV12-2	-	TRBJ2-4	TGTGCAAGTCGCTTAGCGGAAAGACGTGGGAGCGGGGGGTCCCTAGCCAAAAACATTCAGTACTTC	CASRLAERRGSGGSLAKNIQYF
-	TRBV5-8	-	TRBJ1-2	TGTGCCAGCAGCTTGCGAGACAGTGTATATGGCTACACCTTC	CASSLRDSVYGYTF
few	TRBV28	-	TRBJ1-6	TGTGCCAGCAGGTATTCCGGGGGTTCACCCCTCCACTTT	CASRYSGGSPLHF
few	TRBV30	TRBD1	TRBJ1-2	TGTGCCTGGAGTCCACAGGGGGCTCTCTATGGCTACACCTTC	CAWSPQGALYGYTF
few	TRBV11-2	TRBD1	TRBJ2-7	TGTGCCAGCAGCCCCGGACAGGGGCCAGCGGAGCAGTACTTC	CASSPGQGPAEQYF
-	TRBV19	TRBD1	TRBJ1-5	TGTGCCAGTAGTATTGGGGGACAGAGGTGGAAATTGGGTAGCAATCAGCCCCAGCATTTT	CASSIGGQRWKLGSNQPQHF
-	TRBV21-1	-	TRBJ2-7	TGTGCCAGCAGCAAAAAAGGACAGGACACCTACGAGCAGTACTTC	CASSKKGQDTYEQYF
-	TRBV2	-	TRBJ1-1	TGTGCCACCCAGGGAAGCACTGAAGCTTTCTTT	CATQGSTEAFF
-	TRBV30	-	TRBJ2-7	TGTGCCTGGAGGGGGGCAGGGGTTTCCTACGAGCAGTACTTC	CAWRGAGVSYEQYF
once	TRBV11-3	-	TRBJ2-7	TGTGCCAGCAGCTTAGCCCAATCCGGCGAGCAGTACTTC	CASSLAQSGEQYF
-	TRBV2	-	TRBJ1-3	TGTGCCAGCAAAATGGGACATCTCTCTGGAAACACCATATATTTT	CASKMGHLSGNTIYF
few	TRBV30	-	TRBJ1-5	TGTGCCTGGATGTCGGGAAGCAATCAGCCCCAGCATTTT	CAWMSGSNQPQHF
few	TRBV18	-	TRBJ2-7	TGTGCCAGCTCACCACCGACAGGAGTGTACGAGCAGTACTTC	CASSPPTGVYEQYF
-	TRBV6-5	-	TRBJ1-1	TGTGCCAGCAGTTACTCTAGCACGAACACTGAAGCTTTCTTT	CASSYSSTNTEAFF
once	TRBV5-1	TRBD2	TRBJ2-7	TGCGCCAGCAGCGCCCTAGCGGGAGGGCCGAGAGAGCAGTACTTC	CASSALAGGPREQYF
-	TRBV4-1	TRBD2	TRBJ2-7	TGCGCCAGCAGCCTTTCAGGACTAGCCTCCGAGCAGTACTTC	CASSLSGLASEQYF